The 30 T cell receptor beta chains below all came from one sample that was sequenced in a study of blood T cells in healthy people across ages. PCR was performed a second time for about 7 to 11 cycles using a sample-barcoded 5' primer and a J-beta primer mix. Via MiXCR, TCRdb re-called the 5' RACE reads, giving one row per CDR3 protein. The top ten clones hold over 2.5% of a sample with some 850,000 distinct CDR3 sequences, 20% to 30% of them seen once. These same records also appear under a second study, on T cells of mothers and their children.

Sequencing was carried out using blood. These receptors were taken from a boy younger than 18 in good health.

This clonotype was picked up a small number of times. This sequence joins TRBV5-1 and TRBJ2-1, with no clear D. V was pared by 1 base and J by 6 bases, with 8 bases between. Germline loops: CDR1 SGHRS, CDR2 YFSETQ. CDR3 length: 13 amino acids. The DNA of the CDR3 is TGCGCCAGCAGCTTGAGGTCCCCCAATGAGCAGTTCTTC. It translates to CASSLRSPNEQFF.

This clonotype was observed a handful of times. The chain employs TRBV20-1 and TRBJ1-2; 9 positions match TRBD1. This CDR3 comprises 13 residues. The V segment lost 6 bases and the J segment 3 bases; nucleotides outside the gene matches: 5. Germline V lookup: CDR1 DFQATT, CDR2 SNEGSKA (reference sequence). CDR3 region: CSAPGQGDYGYTF. The CDR3 bases are TGCAGTGCACCGGGACAGGGAGACTATGGCTACACCTTC.

This clonotype was seen a handful of times. CDR3 loop: CASSPLGPNTGELFF. The CDR3 coding sequence is TGCGCCAGCAGCCCTTTGGGACCAAACACCGGGGAGCTGTTTTTT. The genes are TRBV4-1 and TRBJ2-2; the D call may be TRBD1 or TRBD2 (5 bases each). The germline V and J ends were trimmed by 4 bases and 2 bases, with 11 bases remaining between them. The length of the CDR3 is 15 residues. The V gene's germline CDR1 is MGHRA and CDR2 YSYEKL.

This clonotype was counted only a few times. The J gene is TRBJ1-1, the V gene TRBV12-3 or TRBV12-4; D gene ambiguous. This CDR3 has 14 residues. Trimming removed 9 bases from V and 4 bases from J, with 18 bases in between. CDR3 protein: CASLDRTGGTEAFF. The CDR3 DNA is TGTGCCAGTTTAGATCGGACCGGAGGCACTGAAGCTTTCTTT.

V and J are TRBV7-8 and TRBJ2-5; 7 nucleotides agree with TRBD2. The ends lost 5 bases at V and 2 bases at J; junction bases unmatched: 8. This CDR3 is built from 15 residues. Germline V gene lookup returns CDR1 SGHVS and CDR2 FQNEAQ. As DNA, the CDR3 is TGTGCCAGCAGCCCACAGACCGGGGGGCAAGAGACCCAGTACTTC. Its protein product is CASSPQTGGQETQYF. The whole variable domain, remainder taken from reference TRBV7-8 and TRBJ2-5, is GAGVSQSPRYKVAKRGQDVALRCDPISGHVSLFWYQQALGQGPEFLTYFQNEAQLDKSGLPSDRFFAERPEGSVSTLKIQRTQQEDSAVYLCASSPQTGGQETQYFGPGTRLLVL.

This clonotype was picked up many times. The chain employs TRBV9 and TRBJ2-5; unclear D gene. This CDR3 comprises 14 residues. Per the germline V gene, CDR1 is SGDLS and CDR2 is YYNGEE. The V end was cut by 5 bases, the J end by 5 bases, with 16 bases between. CDR3 in amino acids: CASSEQPSGETQYF. In nucleotides, the CDR3 is TGTGCCAGCAGTGAACAGCCGTCCGGGGAGACCCAGTACTTC.

The CDR3 region is CASSFGAGANEKLFF. In DNA form, the CDR3 reads TGTGCCAGCAGCTTTGGGGCAGGCGCTAATGAAAAACTGTTTTTT. J is TRBJ1-4 and V is TRBV9; D perhaps matches TRBD1 (5 bases). The V end lost 4 bases, the J end lost 3 bases, and 13 bases lay between the germline ends. The germline V gene encodes CDR1 SGDLS and CDR2 YYNGEE. This CDR3 has 15 residues. Looking up the rest from reference TRBV9 and TRBJ1-4 gives the full variable domain: DSGVTQTPKHLITATGQRVTLRCSPRSGDLSVYWYQQSLDQGLQFLIQYYNGEERAKGNILERFSAQQFPDLHSELNLSSLELGDSALYFCASSFGAGANEKLFFGSGTQLSVL.

The chain couples TRBV10-3 to TRBJ2-3, with D hard to call. Trimming removed 5 bases at V and 1 base at J, with 4 bases between. CDR1 and CDR2 (germline): ENHRY, SYGVKD. This CDR3 region has 12 residues. The CDR3: CAISRGTDTQYF. CDR3 nucleotides: TGTGCCATCAGTAGGGGCACAGATACGCAGTATTTT.

The CDR3 nucleotides are TGTGCCAGCAGTTCGACAGGGGCAAGATCGAACACTGAAGCTTTCTTT. It translates to CASSSTGARSNTEAFF. The rearrangement joins TRBV6-5 to TRBJ1-1; 8 bases are shared with TRBD1. Germline-derived CDR1 and CDR2 are MNHEY and SVGAGI. The CDR3 consists of 16 residues. J lost 1 base, V lost 4 bases, and 8 bases had no gene match.

This rearrangement joins TRBV7-9 to TRBJ2-2; 9 bases are shared with TRBD1. The CDR3 runs 16 residues. From germline, CDR1 is SEHNR and CDR2 FQNEAQ (reference sequence). V was clipped by 5 bases and J by 2 bases; unmatched bases: 6. CDR3 sequence reads: CASSHGTGSNTGELFF. CDR3 nucleotides: TGTGCCAGCAGCCACGGGACAGGGTCTAACACCGGGGAGCTGTTTTTT.

This clonotype was seen more than once but under ten times. The rearrangement uses TRBV7-9 and TRBJ2-1, with D unresolved. The CDR3 has 13 residues. V was trimmed by 1 base and J by 5 bases, leaving 6 bases between them. From germline, CDR1 is SEHNR and CDR2 FQNEAQ (reference sequence). The CDR3 region is CASSLGQHNEQFF. In nucleotides, the CDR3 is TGTGCCAGCAGCTTAGGCCAACACAATGAGCAGTTCTTC. The variable domain in full, completed from reference TRBV7-9 and TRBJ2-1, reads DTGVSQNPRHKITKRGQNVTFRCDPISEHNRLYWYRQTLGQGPEFLTYFQNEAQLEKSRLLSDRFSAERPKGSFSTLEIQRTEQGDSAMYLCASSLGQHNEQFFGPGTRLTVL.

This clonotype showed up just a few times. V gene TRBV4-1 combines with J gene TRBJ2-3, with D possibly matching TRBD2 (6 bases). Germline assignment: CDR1 MGHRA and CDR2 YSYEKL. CDR3 size: 16 residues. V was clipped by 1 base and J by 4 bases, with 15 bases between them. CDR3 region: CASSQGAGRRSDTQYF. The CDR3 coding sequence is TGCGCCAGCAGCCAAGGGGCGGGGAGGCGCTCAGATACGCAGTATTTT.

In its sample, this clonotype was seen a few times. The V call is TRBV13, the J call TRBJ2-1, with D hard to call. Germline V gene data show CDR1 as PRHDT and CDR2 as FYEKMQ (reference sequence). CDR3 length: 13 residues. V lost 2 bases, J lost 6 bases, and 8 bases lay in between. The CDR3 is CASSLSLVNEQFF. The CDR3 DNA follows: TGTGCCAGCAGCTTAAGTTTGGTCAATGAGCAGTTCTTC.

The CDR3 coding sequence is TGTGCCACCAGTGATCCAGGGAACACTGAAGCTTTCTTT. This encodes CATSDPGNTEAFF. The chain links TRBV24-1 to TRBJ1-1; D remains ambiguous. Germline V gene data show CDR1 as KGHDR and CDR2 as SFDVKD. The germline V and J ends were trimmed by 3 bases and 1 base, with 5 bases remaining between them. CDR3 length: 13 residues.

The V call is TRBV20-1, the J call TRBJ2-1, with TRBD1 matching 7 bases. With V trimmed by 0 bases and J by 2 bases, 7 bases remained unmatched. The CDR3 is 16 amino acids. Germline V lookup: CDR1 DFQATT, CDR2 SNEGSKA (reference sequence). The CDR3 protein is CSARDFGQVAYNEQFF. The CDR3 DNA reads as TGCAGTGCTAGAGATTTCGGACAGGTCGCCTACAATGAGCAGTTCTTC.

The chain has TRBV19 and TRBJ2-1, with 10 nucleotides matching TRBD2. Germline V gene data show CDR1 as LNHDA and CDR2 as SQIVND (reference sequence). The junction had 7 bases not matched to a gene; V was cut back by 4 bases and J by 4 bases. This CDR3 has 16 amino acids. The CDR3 coding sequence is TGTGCCAGTAGTAACCCCCGGACTAGCGGATACAATGAGCAGTTCTTC. Its protein product is CASSNPRTSGYNEQFF.

The V and J genes are TRBV12-3 or TRBV12-4 and TRBJ2-4; no firm D call. This CDR3 is built from 12 residues. With 5 bases removed from V and 7 bases from J, the gap between germline ends came to 9 bases. The CDR3 protein is CASSAGSNIQYF. The CDR3 DNA reads TGTGCCAGCAGTGCAGGATCGAACATTCAGTACTTC.

This clonotype was picked up a small number of times. The chain couples TRBV7-2 to TRBJ2-7, with 11 positions matching TRBD2. CDR3 length: 14 amino acids. After removal of 5 bases from V and 8 bases from J, the junction contained 8 bases not matched to a gene. CDR1 is SGHTA and CDR2 is FQGNSA in the germline V gene. CDR3: CASSPRLAGSQQYF. The CDR3 nucleotides read TGTGCCAGCAGCCCTCGACTAGCGGGGTCTCAGCAGTACTTC.

The chain is built from TRBV4-1 and TRBJ2-1; TRBD2 might be the D (6 bases). Germline-derived CDR1 and CDR2 are MGHRA and YSYEKL. Trimming pared 4 bases from V and 6 bases from J, leaving 19 bases between. The CDR3 totals 16 residues. As DNA, the CDR3 is TGCGCCAGCAGCCCTATGGCTAGCGTCCAAATCAATGAGCAGTTCTTC. Encoded protein: CASSPMASVQINEQFF.

This clonotype was counted at least ten times. V usage is TRBV6-1 and J usage is TRBJ2-1; D gene unclear. The germline V gene has CDR1 MNHNS and CDR2 SASEGT. The V end lost 3 bases, the J end lost 6 bases, and 6 bases lay between the germline ends. This CDR3 has 12 amino acids. The chain's CDR3 is CASSDYSNEQFF. The CDR3 bases are TGTGCCAGCAGTGATTACAGCAATGAGCAGTTCTTC.

The CDR3 nucleotides read TGTGCCCTTGTGGTCAACGGACTTGGGGAAAAACTGTTTTTT. This translates into CALVVNGLGEKLFF. V is TRBV30 and J is TRBJ1-4; D remains ambiguous. Trimming pared 8 bases from V and 8 bases from J, leaving 21 bases between. CDR1 is GTSNPN, CDR2 SVGIG, per germline (reference sequence). The CDR3 consists of 14 residues.

This sequence joins TRBV9 and TRBJ2-5, with D unresolved. The V gene's germline CDR1 is SGDLS and CDR2 YYNGEE. Trimming stripped 0 bases from V and 4 bases from J, with 7 bases between. The CDR3 sequence is 13 residues long. CDR3 sequence: CASSVELGETQYF. The CDR3 DNA sequence: TGTGCCAGCAGCGTAGAACTGGGAGAGACCCAGTACTTC. Using reference TRBV9 and TRBJ2-5 for the parts outside the CDR3, the full variable domain is DSGVTQTPKHLITATGQRVTLRCSPRSGDLSVYWYQQSLDQGLQFLIQYYNGEERAKGNILERFSAQQFPDLHSELNLSSLELGDSALYFCASSVELGETQYFGPGTRLLVL.

The rearrangement joins TRBV27 to TRBJ2-3; D is possibly TRBD1 (6 bases). V lost 0 bases to trimming and J lost 4 bases, with 11 bases between them. Germline loops: CDR1 MNHEY, CDR2 SMNVEV (reference sequence). This CDR3 has 15 residues. CDR3: CASSLSGGLADTQYF. In DNA, the CDR3 is TGTGCCAGCAGTTTATCTGGGGGCCTGGCAGATACGCAGTATTTT.

This clonotype has a handful of counts. The CDR3, as DNA: TGTGCCAGCAGCTTAGGGGACAGGTATCAGCCCCAGCATTTT. Protein product: CASSLGDRYQPQHF. V and J are TRBV7-8 and TRBJ1-5, with TRBD1 matching 8 bases. The CDR3 contains 14 residues. Germline V gene sequence: CDR1 SGHVS, CDR2 FQNEAQ. The V and J ends lost 1 base and 5 bases, in that order; junction bases with no gene match: 1.

This chain links TRBV7-3 with TRBJ2-3, with TRBD1 matching over 9 bases. Germline-derived CDR1 and CDR2 are SGHTA and FQGTGA. Trimming took 5 bases from V and 1 from J; bases not matched to a gene: 10. The CDR3 length is 17 residues. This chain's CDR3 is CASSLYRGQFGTDTQYF. CDR3 nucleotide sequence: TGTGCCAGCAGCCTGTACAGGGGGCAGTTCGGCACAGATACGCAGTATTTT. The full variable domain, its missing parts supplied by reference TRBV7-3 and TRBJ2-3, is GAGVSQTPSNKVTEKGKYVELRCDPISGHTALYWYRQSLGQGPEFLIYFQGTGAADDSGLPNDRFFAVRPEGSVSTLKIQRTERGDSAVYLCASSLYRGQFGTDTQYFGPGTRLTVL.

The chain couples TRBV6-6 to TRBJ1-2; possible D gene TRBD1, 5 bases. The CDR3 extends over 15 amino acids. In germline, CDR1 is MNHNY, CDR2 SVGAGI (reference sequence). V was trimmed by 0 bases and J by 4 bases, leaving 12 bases between them. CDR3 nucleotide sequence: TGTGCCAGCAGTTACTCGAGCGGGGGAGGCTATGGCTACACCTTC. Translation gives CASSYSSGGGYGYTF.

This clonotype turned up a few times. This chain uses TRBV10-3 with TRBJ2-6; 9 bases match TRBD1. This CDR3 contains 16 residues. V gave up 3 bases and J gave up 8 bases; unmatched junction bases: 8. Germline V CDR1 and CDR2: ENHRY, SYGVKD. This chain's CDR3 is CAISDSGQGETNVLTF. In nucleotides, the CDR3 is TGTGCCATCAGTGACTCGGGACAGGGCGAGACCAACGTCCTGACTTTC.

This clonotype was counted once. The chain couples TRBV7-8 to TRBJ1-5, with D possibly TRBD1 on 5 matching bases. The germline CDR1 and CDR2 sequences are SGHVS and FQNEAQ. Trimming pared 8 bases from V and 0 bases from J, leaving 8 bases between. The CDR3 contains 13 residues. In nucleotides, the CDR3 is TGTGCCAGCCAGGGTTATAGCAATCAGCCCCAGCATTTT. This translates into CASQGYSNQPQHF.

In its sample, this clonotype was seen a few times. V gene TRBV7-2 combines with J gene TRBJ1-2, with D unclear. Germline-derived CDR1 and CDR2 are SGHTA and FQGNSA. V was cut by 5 bases and J by 8 bases, with 15 bases left in between. There are 13 residues in the CDR3. Written as DNA, the CDR3 is TGTGCCAGCAGCGATTCCCCCCAGGAGGGCTACACCTTC. Translated: CASSDSPQEGYTF.

This clonotype was recorded only once. This chain joins TRBV19 and TRBJ2-7; 9 bases line up with TRBD1. Germline V CDR1 and CDR2: LNHDA, SQIVND (reference sequence). The CDR3 sequence is 13 residues long. V was clipped by 8 bases and J by 6 bases; unmatched bases: 8. In DNA, the CDR3 is TGTGCCAGTTGTTCGGGACAGGGTAGCGAGCAGTACTTC. Amino acids: CASCSGQGSEQYF.